Listed below are T cell receptor beta chains from one sample, sequenced in a study of blood T cell repertoires in COVID-19. TCRdb's copy holds only in-frame clones and misses some; the assay was immunoSEQ multiplex PCR. The sample includes 100,000 to 150,000 clones, around 80% seen only once; the top ten take 30% to 45%. The sample consisted of peripheral blood. The receptors come from a man aged 35 to 55 with active or convalescent COVID-19. The conserved cysteine and the conserved F or W are not part of the CDR3 here.

v_gene: TRBV10-3
j_gene: TRBJ1-6
CDR3aa: ASRQGSNSPLH

v_gene: TRBV7-9
j_gene: TRBJ1-3
CDR3aa: ASSHPPRAGVDTIY

v_gene: TRBV11-2
j_gene: TRBJ1-2
CDR3aa: ASSRPGGDGYT

v_gene: TRBV7-8
j_gene: TRBJ1-2
CDR3aa: ASSLRRAPNYGYT

v_gene: TRBV5-4
j_gene: TRBJ1-1
CDR3aa: ASSWDTLNTEAF

v_gene: TRBV19
j_gene: TRBJ2-2
CDR3aa: ASSIVQGAEGRNTGELF

v_gene: TRBV27
j_gene: TRBJ2-1
CDR3aa: ASSPSPYFGGSSYNEQF

v_gene: TRBV9
j_gene: TRBJ1-1
CDR3aa: ASSPGGVLGTEAF

v_gene: TRBV3-1/TRBV3-2
j_gene: TRBJ2-2
CDR3aa: ASSQDGTPANTGELF

v_gene: TRBV6-1
j_gene: TRBJ2-2
CDR3aa: ASSESSGSGPGELF

v_gene: TRBV7-9
j_gene: TRBJ1-2
CDR3aa: ASSLVGASRDGYT

v_gene: TRBV10-3
j_gene: TRBJ1-1
CDR3aa: AISLTGVWTEAF

v_gene: TRBV7-2
j_gene: TRBJ2-2
CDR3aa: ASSPLRFGAVGELF

v_gene: TRBV3-1/TRBV3-2
j_gene: TRBJ1-5
CDR3aa: ASSLKPGNQPQH

v_gene: TRBV9
j_gene: TRBJ2-2
CDR3aa: ASSIGTEELF

v_gene: TRBV7-6
j_gene: TRBJ2-3
CDR3aa: ASSSGTQPGTDTQY

v_gene: TRBV10-2
j_gene: TRBJ1-1
CDR3aa: ASRSGTPNTEAF

v_gene: TRBV5-1
j_gene: TRBJ1-2
CDR3aa: ASSLSVRGDGYT

v_gene: TRBV6-5
j_gene: TRBJ2-2
CDR3aa: ASTGGQGRTGELF

v_gene: TRBV5-6
j_gene: TRBJ1-2
CDR3aa: ASSLVGRANYGYT

v_gene: TRBV28
j_gene: TRBJ1-5
CDR3aa: ASSLYQSNQPQH

v_gene: TRBV2
j_gene: TRBJ2-5
CDR3aa: ASSEVPAGGWETQY

v_gene: TRBV2
j_gene: TRBJ2-1
CDR3aa: ASAGSKAHEQF

v_gene: TRBV11-2
j_gene: TRBJ1-4
CDR3aa: ASSPGTGGAELF

v_gene: TRBV5-6
j_gene: TRBJ1-1
CDR3aa: ASSLAAGVTEAF

v_gene: TRBV9
j_gene: TRBJ2-3
CDR3aa: ASSVALGTDTQY

v_gene: TRBV13
j_gene: TRBJ2-5
CDR3aa: ASSQKERGETQY

v_gene: TRBV2
j_gene: TRBJ1-6
CDR3aa: ASSEAAAARSPLH

v_gene: TRBV24-1
j_gene: TRBJ2-1
CDR3aa: ATSDSGFDYNEQF

v_gene: TRBV2
j_gene: TRBJ2-3
CDR3aa: ASTREKGADTQY

v_gene: TRBV9
j_gene: TRBJ1-1
CDR3aa: ASSVGTEFYTEAF

v_gene: TRBV19
j_gene: TRBJ2-1
CDR3aa: ASSMDPTSREQF

v_gene: TRBV9
j_gene: TRBJ1-4
CDR3aa: ASSPGGGLNEKLF

v_gene: TRBV6-5
j_gene: TRBJ2-1
CDR3aa: ASIRDRTYNEQF

v_gene: TRBV29-1
j_gene: TRBJ2-2
CDR3aa: SVGSGRTGELF